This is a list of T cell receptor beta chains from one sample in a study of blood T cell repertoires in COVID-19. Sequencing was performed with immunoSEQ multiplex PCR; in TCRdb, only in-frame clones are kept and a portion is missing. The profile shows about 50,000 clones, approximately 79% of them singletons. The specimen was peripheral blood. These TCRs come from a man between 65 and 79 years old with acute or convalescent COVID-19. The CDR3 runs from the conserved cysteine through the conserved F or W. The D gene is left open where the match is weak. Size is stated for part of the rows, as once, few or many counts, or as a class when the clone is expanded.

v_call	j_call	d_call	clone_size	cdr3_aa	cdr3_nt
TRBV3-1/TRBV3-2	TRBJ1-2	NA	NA	CASSQDLTERGYTF	TGTGCCAGCAGCCAAGATTTAACAGAAAGGGGCTACACCTTC
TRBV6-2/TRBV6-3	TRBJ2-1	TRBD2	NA	CASSYGRLAAYNEQFF	TGTGCCAGCAGTTACGGGCGCCTAGCGGCCTACAATGAGCAGTTCTTC
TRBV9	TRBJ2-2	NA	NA	CASSASGTGELFF	TGTGCCAGCAGCGCGTCGGGCACCGGGGAGCTGTTTTTT
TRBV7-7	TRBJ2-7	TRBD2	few	CASSLDRTSGGEQYF	TGTGCTAGCAGCTTAGACCGGACTAGCGGGGGCGAGCAGTACTTC
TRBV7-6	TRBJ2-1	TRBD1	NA	CASSWDRGLINEQFF	TGTGCCAGCAGCTGGGACAGGGGGCTGATCAATGAGCAGTTCTTC
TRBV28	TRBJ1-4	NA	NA	CASSLGSTREKLFF	TGTGCCAGCAGTTTAGGTTCGACGAGGGAAAAACTGTTTTTT
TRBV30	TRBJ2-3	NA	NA	CASHESQVEDTQYF	TGTGCCTCCCACGAGTCACAGGTAGAGGATACGCAGTATTTT
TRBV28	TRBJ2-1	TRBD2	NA	CASARTSGAFYNEQFF	TGTGCCAGCGCTCGGACTAGCGGGGCCTTCTACAATGAGCAGTTCTTC
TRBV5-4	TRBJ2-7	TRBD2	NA	CASSLTLAGTYEQYF	TGTGCCAGCAGCTTGACCCTAGCGGGGACCTACGAGCAGTACTTC
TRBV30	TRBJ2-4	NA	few	CAYLRRLEGNIQYF	TGTGCCTACCTTCGTCGACTAGAAGGGAACATTCAGTACTTC
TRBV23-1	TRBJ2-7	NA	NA	CASSQTVDGQGFEQYF	TGCGCCAGCAGTCAAACCGTGGATGGTCAGGGTTTCGAGCAGTACTTC
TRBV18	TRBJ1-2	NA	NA	CASSPPLAKGDGYTF	TGTGCCAGCTCACCACCCTTGGCAAAGGGGGATGGCTACACCTTC
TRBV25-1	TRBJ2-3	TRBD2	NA	CAIPPSGGSDTQYF	TGTGCCATTCCCCCTAGCGGGGGGTCAGATACGCAGTATTTT
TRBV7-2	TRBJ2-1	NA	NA	CASSRGGSYNEQFF	TGTGCCAGCAGCAGGGGAGGTAGTTACAATGAGCAGTTCTTC
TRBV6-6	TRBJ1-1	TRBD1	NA	CASIENRGYTEAFF	TGTGCCAGCATAGAAAACAGGGGGTATACTGAAGCTTTCTTT
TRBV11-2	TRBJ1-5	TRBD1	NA	CASSLDRGNQPQHF	TGTGCCAGCAGCTTGGACAGGGGAAATCAGCCCCAGCATTTT
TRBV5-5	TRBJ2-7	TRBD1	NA	CASSPNMPGTGGTYEQYF	TGTGCCAGCAGCCCAAACATGCCCGGGACAGGGGGGACCTACGAGCAGTACTTC
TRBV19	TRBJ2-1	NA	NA	CASTDDVGGTQFF	TGTGCCAGTACTGATGACGTCGGGGGTACGCAGTTCTTC
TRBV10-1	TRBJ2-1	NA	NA	CASSAGTHLYNEQFF	TGCGCCAGCAGTGCCGGGACTCACTTGTACAATGAGCAGTTCTTC
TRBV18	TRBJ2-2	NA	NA	CASSPTVMNANTGELFF	TGTGCCAGCTCACCTACAGTAATGAACGCGAACACCGGGGAGCTGTTTTTT
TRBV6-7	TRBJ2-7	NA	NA	CASSPYRLDPYEQYF	TGTGCCAGCTCTCCCTACCGACTGGATCCCTACGAGCAGTACTTC
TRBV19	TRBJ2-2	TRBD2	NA	CASSMASGRARVGELFF	TGTGCCAGTAGTATGGCTAGCGGGAGGGCCAGGGTCGGGGAGCTGTTTTTT
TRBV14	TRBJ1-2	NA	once	CASSQESVYGYTF	TGTGCCAGCAGCCAAGAGTCAGTTTATGGCTACACCTTC
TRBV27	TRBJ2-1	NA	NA	CASRRGLYNEQFF	TGTGCCAGCCGTAGGGGACTCTACAATGAGCAGTTCTTC
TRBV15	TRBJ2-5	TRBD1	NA	CATSRGVGVGGMKTQYF	TGTGCCACCAGCAGGGGCGTGGGAGTAGGGGGCATGAAGACCCAGTACTTC
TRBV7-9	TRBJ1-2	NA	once	CASSLGGRGSYTF	TGTGCCAGCAGCTTAGGGGGCAGGGGCTCGTACACCTTC
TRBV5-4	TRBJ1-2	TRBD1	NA	CASSLEQGANYGYTF	TGTGCCAGCAGCTTGGAGCAGGGGGCTAACTATGGCTACACCTTC
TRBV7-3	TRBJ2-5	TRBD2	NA	CASSPSGNQETQYF	TGTGCCAGCAGCCCTAGCGGGAATCAAGAGACCCAGTACTTC
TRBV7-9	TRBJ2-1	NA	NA	CASSLQGWYNEQFF	TGTGCCAGCAGCTTACAGGGGTGGTACAATGAGCAGTTCTTC
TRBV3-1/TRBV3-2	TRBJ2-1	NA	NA	CASSQGGTYNNEQFF	TGTGCCAGCAGCCAAGGCGGCACTTATAACAATGAGCAGTTCTTC
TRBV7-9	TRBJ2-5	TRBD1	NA	CASSFSGGKKTQYF	TGTGCCAGCAGCTTTTCAGGGGGCAAAAAGACCCAGTACTTC
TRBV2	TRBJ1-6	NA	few	CASRRGQPNNSPLHF	TGTGCCAGCAGGCGAGGACAGCCCAATAATTCACCCCTCCACTTT
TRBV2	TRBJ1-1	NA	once	CASYGGSAAFF	TGTGCCAGCTACGGGGGAAGTGCAGCTTTCTTT
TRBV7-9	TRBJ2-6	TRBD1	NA	CASSLGTGYSGANVLTF	TGTGCCAGCAGCTTAGGGACAGGGTATTCTGGGGCCAACGTCCTGACTTTC
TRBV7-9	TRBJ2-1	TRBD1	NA	CASSPTGQVTYEQFF	TGTGCCAGCAGTCCGACGGGACAGGTTACATATGAGCAGTTCTTC
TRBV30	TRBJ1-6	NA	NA	CAWSPQESSPLHF	TGTGCCTGGAGTCCACAGGAGAGTTCACCCCTCCACTTT
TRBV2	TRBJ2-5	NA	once	CASSWTGLETQYF	TGTGCCAGCAGTTGGACTGGGCTGGAGACCCAGTACTTC
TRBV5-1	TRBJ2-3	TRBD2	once	CASSSTSAGGADTQYF	TGCGCCAGCAGCTCGACTAGCGCCGGAGGCGCAGATACGCAGTATTTT